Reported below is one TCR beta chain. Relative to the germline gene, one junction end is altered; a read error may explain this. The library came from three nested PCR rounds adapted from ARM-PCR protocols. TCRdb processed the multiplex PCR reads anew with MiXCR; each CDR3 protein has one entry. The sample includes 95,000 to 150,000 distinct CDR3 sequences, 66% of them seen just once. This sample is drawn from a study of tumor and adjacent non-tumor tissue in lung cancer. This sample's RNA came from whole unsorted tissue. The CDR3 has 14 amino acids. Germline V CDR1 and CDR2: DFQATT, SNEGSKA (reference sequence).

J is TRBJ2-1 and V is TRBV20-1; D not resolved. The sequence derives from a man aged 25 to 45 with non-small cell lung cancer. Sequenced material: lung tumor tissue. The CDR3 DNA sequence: TGCAGCGCTAGAGACTTGAACTTCTACAATGAGCAGTTCTTC. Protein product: CSARDLNFYNEQFF.